Listed below are T cell receptor beta chains from one sample, sequenced in a study of blood T cells in healthy people across ages. One entry per CDR3 protein, called by TCRdb with MiXCR from the 5' RACE reads. The sample gives some 560,000 distinct CDR3 sequences, about 28% of which show up once; under 4.5% is in the top ten. These records were also assigned to another study, of T cells of mothers and their children.

Sequenced sample: blood. These receptors were collected from a boy younger than 10 in good health. Both conserved end residues are part of each CDR3. Fields, in order: clone size, V gene, J gene, D gene, CDR3 protein, CDR3 DNA. The D gene is left open where the match is weak. Clone size is shown for a subset of rows, as once, few, many or a class of expanded clone.

>few|TRBV15|TRBJ2-3|NA
CATSRDGSEDNTDTQYF
TGTGCCACCAGCAGAGATGGGAGCGAGGATAACACAGATACGCAGTATTTT
>few|TRBV5-1|TRBJ2-7|NA
CASSLIGEDAAEQYF
TGCGCCAGCAGCTTGATTGGGGAGGACGCCGCCGAGCAGTACTTC
>NA|TRBV7-2|TRBJ2-2|TRBD2
CASPGLPGRRTGELFF
TGTGCCAGCCCGGGGCTTCCCGGGAGGCGCACCGGGGAGCTGTTTTTT
>NA|TRBV6-5|TRBJ1-4|NA
CASSYARTTNEKLFF
TGTGCCAGCAGTTACGCCAGGACAACTAATGAAAAACTGTTTTTT
>NA|TRBV9|TRBJ2-1|TRBD2
CASSGGTKPNEQFF
TGTGCCAGCAGCGGGGGGACTAAACCCAATGAGCAGTTCTTC
>NA|TRBV20-1|TRBJ1-2|NA
CSARSRDARGGYTF
TGCAGTGCTAGATCCCGGGACGCCAGGGGTGGCTACACCTTC
>NA|TRBV5-1|TRBJ2-1|NA
CASSLVLSTYNEQFF
TGCGCCAGCAGCTTGGTCCTATCAACCTACAATGAGCAGTTCTTC
>NA|TRBV7-9|TRBJ1-2|TRBD1
CAGRGSYGYTF
TGTGCCGGCAGGGGGTCTTATGGCTACACCTTC
>NA|TRBV24-1|TRBJ2-1|TRBD2
CATSASGRSYNEQFF
TGTGCCACCAGTGCCAGCGGGAGATCCTACAATGAGCAGTTCTTC
>few|TRBV9|TRBJ2-1|TRBD2
CASSVRLAGGYNEQFF
TGTGCCAGCAGCGTAAGGCTAGCGGGGGGGTACAATGAGCAGTTCTTC
>many|TRBV7-2|TRBJ1-6|NA
CASSLNNSPLHF
TGTGCCAGCAGCTTGAATAATTCACCCCTCCACTTT
>NA|TRBV20-1|TRBJ1-2|NA
CSARSGIYGYTF
TGCAGTGCTAGATCGGGGATCTATGGCTACACCTTC
>NA|TRBV12-3/TRBV12-4|TRBJ2-4|NA
CASSRRGDPGNIQYF
TGTGCCAGCAGTCGCAGGGGGGACCCTGGGAACATTCAGTACTTC
>few|TRBV9|TRBJ2-1|NA
CASSARGREARNEQFF
TGTGCCAGCAGCGCGAGGGGGCGGGAGGCCCGTAATGAGCAGTTCTTC
>NA|TRBV6-2/TRBV6-3|TRBJ2-4|NA
CASSYSNIQYF
TGTGCCAGCAGTTATTCGAACATTCAGTACTTC
>few|TRBV2|TRBJ2-5|NA
CASSPLRDWPTGETQYF
TGTGCCAGCAGTCCTCTTAGGGACTGGCCCACCGGGGAGACCCAGTACTTC
>NA|TRBV12-5|TRBJ1-2|TRBD1
CASGLGRQGVISGYTF
TGTGCTAGTGGTTTGGGACGACAGGGGGTAATTAGTGGCTACACCTTC
>NA|TRBV7-7|TRBJ1-2|NA
CASSLSRTANYGYTF
TGTGCCAGCAGCTTATCGCGGACAGCTAACTATGGCTACACCTTC
>few|TRBV14|TRBJ2-2|NA
CASSRFPGSPLRNTGELFF
TGTGCCAGCAGCCGATTCCCCGGGTCCCCCTTAAGGAACACCGGGGAGCTGTTTTTT
>many|TRBV5-5|TRBJ2-5|TRBD1
CASSIRTGGETQYF
TGTGCCAGCAGCATCCGGACAGGAGGAGAGACCCAGTACTTC
>NA|TRBV20-1|TRBJ2-6|NA
CSARGYGANVLTF
TGCAGTGCTAGAGGGTACGGGGCCAACGTCCTGACTTTC
>few|TRBV5-1|TRBJ2-5|NA
CASSPGRGEAETQYF
TGCGCCAGCAGCCCAGGAAGGGGGGAGGCGGAGACCCAGTACTTC
>few|TRBV27|TRBJ2-7|TRBD2
CASSLRGVAYEQYF
TGTGCCAGCAGTTTACGGGGGGTAGCGTACGAGCAGTACTTC
>NA|TRBV29-1|TRBJ2-1|TRBD2
CSVMGTSGARDNEQFF
TGCAGCGTGATGGGGACTAGCGGGGCTAGGGACAATGAGCAGTTCTTC
>NA|TRBV29-1|TRBJ2-7|NA
CSVRDEKGQYF
TGCAGCGTTCGGGACGAAAAAGGGCAGTACTTC
>few|TRBV19|TRBJ1-1|NA
CASSISGNTEAFF
TGTGCCAGTAGTATCTCAGGGAACACTGAAGCTTTCTTT
>NA|TRBV11-2|TRBJ2-3|TRBD2
CASSLVAGEADTQYF
TGTGCCAGCAGCTTAGTGGCGGGAGAAGCAGATACGCAGTATTTT